This paragraph reports one T cell receptor (beta chain). Germline V gives CDR1 SEHNR, CDR2 FQNEAQ (reference sequence). This CDR3 region has 15 residues. This sample was included in a study of CXCR3-negative and CXCR3-positive naive CD8 T cells. The TRB cDNA libraries were prepared by 5' RACE with UMI labels. TCRdb reprocessed the 5' RACE reads and reports one entry per CDR3 protein, with no DNA. The sample totals about 40,000 distinct CDR3 sequences; its top ten clones hold approximately 11%. Sequencing used memory CD8+ T cells from blood. This TCR was recovered from a human donor in good health. Some clones in this sample may be carry-over from other donors' samples. The chain employs TRBV7-9 and TRBJ2-7; TCRdb's D gene call, TRBD1, goes unchecked for lack of DNA. The CDR3 loop reads CASSSMDRGIYEQYF.